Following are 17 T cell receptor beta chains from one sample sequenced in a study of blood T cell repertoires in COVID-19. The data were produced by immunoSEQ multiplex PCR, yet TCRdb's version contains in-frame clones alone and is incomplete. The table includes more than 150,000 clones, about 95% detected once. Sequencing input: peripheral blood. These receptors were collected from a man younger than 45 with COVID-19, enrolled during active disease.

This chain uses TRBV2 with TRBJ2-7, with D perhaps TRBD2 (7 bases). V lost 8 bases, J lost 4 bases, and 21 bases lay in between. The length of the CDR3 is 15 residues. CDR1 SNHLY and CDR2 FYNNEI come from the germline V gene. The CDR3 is CASQSGPGGPYEQYF. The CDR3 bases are TGTGCCAGCCAATCCGGACCGGGGGGCCCTTACGAGCAGTACTTC.

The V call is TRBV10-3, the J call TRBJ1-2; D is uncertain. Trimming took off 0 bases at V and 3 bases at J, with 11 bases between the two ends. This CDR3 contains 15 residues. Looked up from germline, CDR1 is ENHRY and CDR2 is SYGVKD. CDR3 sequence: CAISESFPADYGYTF. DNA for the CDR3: TGTGCCATCAGTGAGTCTTTTCCGGCGGACTATGGCTACACCTTC.

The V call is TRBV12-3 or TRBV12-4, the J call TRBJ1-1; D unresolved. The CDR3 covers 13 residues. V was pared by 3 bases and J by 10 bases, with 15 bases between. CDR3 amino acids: CASSFQVDGGAFF. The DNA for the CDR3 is TGTGCCAGCAGTTTTCAGGTTGATGGTGGAGCTTTCTTT.

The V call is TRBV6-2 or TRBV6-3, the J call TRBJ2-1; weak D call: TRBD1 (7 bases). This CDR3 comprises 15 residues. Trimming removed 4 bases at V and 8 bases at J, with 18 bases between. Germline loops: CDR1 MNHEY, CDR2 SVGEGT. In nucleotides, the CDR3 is TGTGCCAGCAGTTCCACGGGACAGCCGGGGGATGAGCAGTTCTTC. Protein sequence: CASSSTGQPGDEQFF.

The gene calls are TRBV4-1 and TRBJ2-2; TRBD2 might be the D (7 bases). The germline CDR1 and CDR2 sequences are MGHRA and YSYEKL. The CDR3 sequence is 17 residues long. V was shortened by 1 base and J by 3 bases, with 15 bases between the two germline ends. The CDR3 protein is CASSQVYGGRDTGELFF. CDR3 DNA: TGCGCCAGCAGCCAAGTTTACGGGGGGCGCGACACCGGGGAGCTGTTTTTT.

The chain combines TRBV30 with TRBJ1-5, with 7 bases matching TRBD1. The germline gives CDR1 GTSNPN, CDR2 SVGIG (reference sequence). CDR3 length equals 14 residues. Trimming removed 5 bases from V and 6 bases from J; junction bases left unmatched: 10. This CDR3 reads CAWSQGEVGQPQHF. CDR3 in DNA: TGTGCCTGGTCCCAGGGGGAAGTTGGTCAGCCCCAGCATTTT.

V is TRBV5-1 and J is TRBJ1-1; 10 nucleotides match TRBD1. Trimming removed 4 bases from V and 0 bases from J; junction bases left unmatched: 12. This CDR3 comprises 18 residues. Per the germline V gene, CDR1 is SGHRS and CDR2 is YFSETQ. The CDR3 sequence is CASSIEGQGGPLNTEAFF. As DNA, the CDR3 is TGCGCCAGCAGCATCGAAGGACAGGGGGGGCCATTGAACACTGAAGCTTTCTTT.

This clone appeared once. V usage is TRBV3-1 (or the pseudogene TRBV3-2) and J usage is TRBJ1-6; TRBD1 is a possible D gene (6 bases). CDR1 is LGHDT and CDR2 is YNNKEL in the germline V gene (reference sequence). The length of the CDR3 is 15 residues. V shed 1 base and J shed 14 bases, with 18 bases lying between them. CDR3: CASSQGARTASTLHF. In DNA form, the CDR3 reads TGTGCCAGCAGCCAAGGGGCCCGGACAGCCTCGACCCTCCACTTT.

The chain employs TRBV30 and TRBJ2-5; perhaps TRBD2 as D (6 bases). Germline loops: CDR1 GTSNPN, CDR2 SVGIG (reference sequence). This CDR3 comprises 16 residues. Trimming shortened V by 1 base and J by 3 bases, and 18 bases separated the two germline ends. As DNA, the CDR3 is TGTGCCTGGAGTGAATGGGGCCGGGGGATGGAAGAGACCCAGTACTTC. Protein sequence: CAWSEWGRGMEETQYF.

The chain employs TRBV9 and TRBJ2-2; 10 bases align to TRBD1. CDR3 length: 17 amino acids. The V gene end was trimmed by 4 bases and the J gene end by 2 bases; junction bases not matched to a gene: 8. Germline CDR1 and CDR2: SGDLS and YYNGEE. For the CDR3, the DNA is TGTGCCAGCAGCTCCGCCGGGACAGGGGTTAACACCGGGGAGCTGTTTTTT. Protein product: CASSSAGTGVNTGELFF.

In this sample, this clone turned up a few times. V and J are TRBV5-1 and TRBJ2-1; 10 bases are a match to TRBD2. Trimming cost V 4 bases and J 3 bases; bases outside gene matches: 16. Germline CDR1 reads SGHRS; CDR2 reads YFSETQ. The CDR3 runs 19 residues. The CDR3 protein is CASSPGLAAMTPLYNEQFF. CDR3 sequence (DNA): TGCGCCAGCAGCCCCGGACTAGCGGCCATGACTCCTCTCTACAATGAGCAGTTCTTC.

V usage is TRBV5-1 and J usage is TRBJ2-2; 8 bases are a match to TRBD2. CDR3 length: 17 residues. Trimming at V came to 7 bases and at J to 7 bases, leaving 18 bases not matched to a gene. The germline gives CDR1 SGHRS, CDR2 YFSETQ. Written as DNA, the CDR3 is TGCGCCAGCGGACCCTTGTCGGCTAGCGGGCCCCACGGGGAGCTGTTTTTT. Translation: CASGPLSASGPHGELFF.

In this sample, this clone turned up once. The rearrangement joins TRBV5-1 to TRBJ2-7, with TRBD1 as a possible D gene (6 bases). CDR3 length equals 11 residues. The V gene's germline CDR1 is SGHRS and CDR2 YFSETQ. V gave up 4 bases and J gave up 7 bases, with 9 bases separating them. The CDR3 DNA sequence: TGCGCCAGCAGCGTAACAGGGGAGCAGTACTTC. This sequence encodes CASSVTGEQYF. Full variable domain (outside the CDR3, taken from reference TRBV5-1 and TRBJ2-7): KAGVTQTPRYLIKTRGQQVTLSCSPISGHRSVSWYQQTPGQGLQFLFEYFSETQRNKGNFPGRFSGRQFSNSRSEMNVSTLELGDSALYLCASSVTGEQYFGPGTRLTVT.

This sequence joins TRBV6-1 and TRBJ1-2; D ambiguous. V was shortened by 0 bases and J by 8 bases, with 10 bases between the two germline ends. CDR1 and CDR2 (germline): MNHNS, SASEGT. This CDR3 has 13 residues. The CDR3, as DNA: TGTGCCAGCAGTGAAGCGCATGGAGGGGGCTACACCTTC. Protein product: CASSEAHGGGYTF.

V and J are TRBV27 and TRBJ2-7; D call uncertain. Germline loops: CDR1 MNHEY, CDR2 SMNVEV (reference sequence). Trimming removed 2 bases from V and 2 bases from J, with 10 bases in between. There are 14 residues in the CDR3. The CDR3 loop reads CASSLTPVAYEQYF. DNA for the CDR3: TGTGCCAGCAGTTTAACCCCCGTAGCCTACGAGCAGTACTTC.

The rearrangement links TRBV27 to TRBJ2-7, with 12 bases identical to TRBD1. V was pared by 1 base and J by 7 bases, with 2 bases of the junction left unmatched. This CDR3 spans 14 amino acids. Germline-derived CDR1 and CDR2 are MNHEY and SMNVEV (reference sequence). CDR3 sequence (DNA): TGTGCCAGCAGTTTATGGGACAGGGGGCATGAGCAGTACTTC. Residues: CASSLWDRGHEQYF.

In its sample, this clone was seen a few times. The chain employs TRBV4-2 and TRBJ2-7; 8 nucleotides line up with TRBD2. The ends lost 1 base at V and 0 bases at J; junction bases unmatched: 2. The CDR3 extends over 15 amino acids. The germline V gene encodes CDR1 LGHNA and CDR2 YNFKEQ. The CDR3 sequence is CASSQVAGSSYEQYF. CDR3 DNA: TGTGCCAGCAGCCAAGTAGCGGGGAGCTCCTACGAGCAGTACTTC.